This T cell receptor beta chain was identified during a study of blood T cell repertoires in COVID-19. Produced via immunoSEQ multiplex PCR; TCRdb's table is partial and in-frame only. The sample yields some 120,000 clones, around 77% seen once. The germline gives CDR1 SGHRS, CDR2 YFSETQ. This CDR3 contains 15 residues. The ends were cut back, 0 bases at V and 0 bases at J, with 10 bases in the middle. Sequencing was performed on peripheral blood. This chain uses TRBV5-1 with TRBJ2-7, with D perhaps matching TRBD2 (6 bases). This receptor was taken from a human donor in a cohort sampled during active COVID-19. CDR3 nucleotides: TGCGCCAGCAGCTTGGCATGGGAGGCCTCCTACGAGCAGTACTTC. Amino acid sequence: CASSLAWEASYEQYF.